The next 22 T cell receptor beta chains were all read from a single sample in a study of regulatory T cells in long-lasting Graves disease. The sample's time point: persistent/refractory GD, antithyroid drugs over 5 years with positive TRAb. The TCR library was made from RNA extracted from PBMCs. Relying on iRepertoire HTBI primers and Arm-PCR of CDR3 regions, the team built TCR beta libraries. From the multiplex PCR reads, TCRdb called clonotypes with MiXCR, one entry per CDR3 protein. Seen here are around 460,000 distinct CDR3 sequences, roughly 21% observed once, and the top ten hold roughly 6.9%. The material was peripheral blood mononuclear cells (PBMCs), obtained when the disease was refractory, from a patient treated with antithyroid drugs. These receptor sequences come from a female donor with Graves disease.

This clonotype has a count of ten or more. The chain links TRBV28 to TRBJ2-7; TRBD2 matches at 7 bases. The V gene end was trimmed by 6 bases and the J gene end by 4 bases; junction bases not matched to a gene: 9. Germline V gene sequence: CDR1 MDHEN, CDR2 SYDVKM. The CDR3 consists of 14 residues. The CDR3 nucleotides read TGTGCCAGCAGCCAGAGCGGGGCGAGTTACGAGCAGTACTTC. Amino acid sequence: CASSQSGASYEQYF.

At least ten counts were recorded for this clonotype. The J gene is TRBJ1-6, the V gene TRBV28; tentatively, D is TRBD1 (6 bases). Between the trimmed V and J ends, which lost 5 bases and 0 bases, there was a span of 17 bases. Germline V lookup: CDR1 MDHEN, CDR2 SYDVKM. CDR3 length: 18 amino acids. CDR3 DNA sequence: TGTGCCAGCAGTAGACAGGTTCAACTTAGCTCCTATAATTCACCCCTCCACTTT. Encoded protein: CASSRQVQLSSYNSPLHF.

This clonotype has a count of ten or more. The chain uses TRBV2 and TRBJ1-2; tentatively, D is TRBD1 (5 bases). The CDR3 totals 14 residues. The germline CDR1 and CDR2 sequences are SNHLY and FYNNEI. V was cut by 1 base and J by 6 bases, with 12 bases left in between. For the CDR3, the DNA is TGTGCCAGCAGTGAAGATAGGGGCAGGGATGGCTACACCTTC. The encoded protein is CASSEDRGRDGYTF.

This clonotype was observed a handful of times. For the CDR3, the DNA is TGTGCCAGCAGCTTGGGGAAGGGAGCTTTCTTT. Amino acid sequence: CASSLGKGAFF. This chain connects TRBV7-9 to TRBJ1-1; D call uncertain. Trimming took off 3 bases at V and 10 bases at J, with 9 bases between the two ends. The CDR3 has 11 residues. Per germline, CDR1 SEHNR and CDR2 FQNEAQ (reference sequence).

This clonotype was counted at least ten times. CDR3 in DNA: TGTGCCAGCAGTAGGGGTGGCCTCCAAGAGACCCAGTACTTC. Amino acid sequence: CASSRGGLQETQYF. The rearrangement links TRBV28 to TRBJ2-5, with D possibly matching TRBD1 (5 bases). The V gene's germline CDR1 is MDHEN and CDR2 SYDVKM. This CDR3 region has 14 residues. Between the trimmed V and J ends, which lost 5 bases and 1 base, there was a span of 11 bases.

The table lists this clonotype with a few counts. The V call is TRBV7-2, the J call TRBJ2-4, with 7 bases identical to TRBD2. CDR1 and CDR2 from the germline V gene are SGHTA and FQGNSA. The CDR3 has 17 amino acids. V trimming: 2 bases; J trimming: 6 bases; junction bases outside the gene matches: 13. CDR3 nucleotides: TGTGCCAGCAGCTTACGATTGGGGCGGGAGTCAGGAAACATTCAGTACTTC. Amino acid sequence: CASSLRLGRESGNIQYF.

In its sample, this clonotype was seen many times. The chain has TRBV12-3 or TRBV12-4 and TRBJ2-7, with D possibly TRBD1 on 5 matching bases. The CDR3 runs 14 residues. V lost 5 bases and J 3 bases, leaving 14 bases between the germline ends. In DNA, the CDR3 is TGTGCCAGCAGTCTAGACAGTACCGGCTACGAGCAGTACTTC. Protein sequence: CASSLDSTGYEQYF.

In its sample, this clonotype was seen once. The chain carries TRBV28 and TRBJ2-1; D remains ambiguous. Trimming cost V 6 bases and J 0 bases, with 12 bases left between them. Germline values: CDR1 MDHEN, CDR2 SYDVKM. There are 15 residues in the CDR3. CDR3 protein: CASSYIGSSYNEQFF. The CDR3 DNA is TGTGCCAGCAGCTATATCGGTAGCTCCTACAATGAGCAGTTCTTC.

This clonotype was detected many times. The chain combines TRBV14 with TRBJ1-2, with 7 positions matching TRBD1. Trimming at V came to 2 bases and at J to 7 bases, leaving 4 bases not matched to a gene. This CDR3 is built from 13 residues. Germline values: CDR1 SGHDN, CDR2 FVKESK. CDR3 region: CASSQQQGIGYTF. In nucleotides, the CDR3 is TGTGCCAGCAGCCAACAACAGGGGATTGGCTACACCTTC.

This clonotype was seen a few times. This chain joins TRBV2 and TRBJ1-5; D remains ambiguous. The CDR3 has 14 residues. From germline, CDR1 is SNHLY and CDR2 FYNNEI. V dropped 1 base and J dropped 4 bases, with 8 bases sitting between them. As DNA, the CDR3 is TGTGCCAGCAGTGAAGGACGGGAGAATCAGCCCCAGCATTTT. Its protein is CASSEGRENQPQHF.

The V gene is TRBV6-6, the J gene TRBJ2-1; the match to TRBD2 covers 9 bases. Germline V gene data show CDR1 as MNHNY and CDR2 as SVGAGI (reference sequence). Losses at the gene ends were 0 bases for V and 7 bases for J; bases not matched to a gene: 4. The CDR3 sequence is 15 residues long. CDR3 DNA sequence: TGTGCCAGCAGTTACTCGCGGGAGGGCCAAAATGAGCAGTTCTTC. Translating it yields CASSYSREGQNEQFF.

This clonotype was counted between two and nine times. The rearrangement uses TRBV7-9 and TRBJ1-4, with D maybe TRBD1 (6 bases). CDR1 is SEHNR, CDR2 FQNEAQ, per germline (reference sequence). The CDR3 spans 16 residues. V was cut by 9 bases and J by 3 bases, with 20 bases left in between. This CDR3 is CASSRDTKVANEKLFF. In DNA, the CDR3 is TGTGCCAGTAGCCGGGACACCAAAGTGGCTAATGAAAAACTGTTTTTT.

This chain joins TRBV9 and TRBJ2-3; possibly TRBD1 for D (6 bases). In germline, CDR1 is SGDLS, CDR2 YYNGEE. The CDR3 extends over 15 amino acids. V was cut by 4 bases and J by 0 bases, with 12 bases left in between. The CDR3 region has the DNA TGTGCCAGCAGCTCTGGACAGACTAGCACAGATACGCAGTATTTT. It specifies CASSSGQTSTDTQYF.

The V call is TRBV6-5, the J call TRBJ2-2, with 11 bases fitting TRBD2. Germline lookup yields CDR1 MNHEY and CDR2 SVGAGI. Losses at the gene ends were 2 bases for V and 3 bases for J; bases not matched to a gene: 5. There are 17 residues in the CDR3. CDR3 amino acids: CASSYATSGGYTGELFF. CDR3 DNA: TGTGCCAGCAGTTACGCCACTAGCGGGGGATACACCGGGGAGCTGTTTTTT.

The V call is TRBV4-2, the J call TRBJ1-2, with D perhaps matching TRBD1 (6 bases). In germline, CDR1 is LGHNA, CDR2 YNFKEQ. V lost 3 bases, J lost 6 bases, and 20 bases lay in between. The CDR3 consists of 16 residues. CDR3 nucleotide sequence: TGTGCCAGCAGCCAGGCTTACAGGGAAATGACTAATGGCTACACCTTC. Amino acid sequence: CASSQAYREMTNGYTF.

The chain recombines TRBV28 with TRBJ2-6; either TRBD1 or TRBD2 may fit D (6 bases each). The CDR3 runs 15 residues. Between the trimmed V and J ends, which lost 7 bases and 4 bases, there was a span of 14 bases. Per the germline V gene, CDR1 is MDHEN and CDR2 is SYDVKM. This CDR3 is CASMGGASGANVLTF. The CDR3 bases are TGTGCCAGCATGGGGGGCGCTTCGGGGGCCAACGTCCTGACTTTC.

This clonotype has ten or more counts. This chain connects TRBV28 to TRBJ1-4; D remains unclear. The CDR3 is made up of 13 amino acids. Trimming removed 5 bases from V and 0 bases from J, with 4 bases in between. Germline assignment: CDR1 MDHEN and CDR2 SYDVKM. The CDR3 region has the DNA TGTGCCAGCAGTCCGTCAACTAATGAAAAACTGTTTTTT. Encoded protein: CASSPSTNEKLFF.

This clonotype was found a few times. V is TRBV6-1 and J is TRBJ1-2, with a weak D call TRBD1 (5 bases). V was pared by 7 bases and J by 8 bases, with 17 bases between. The CDR3 loop spans 13 amino acids. In germline, CDR1 is MNHNS, CDR2 SASEGT. The DNA of the CDR3 is TGTGCCAGCACGTTCTTAGGGGATCGAGGCTACACCTTC. It is translated as CASTFLGDRGYTF.

This sequence joins TRBV20-1 and TRBJ2-7, with 10 bases matching TRBD1. J lost 4 bases, V lost 3 bases, and 6 bases had no gene match. This CDR3 spans 14 amino acids. CDR1 and CDR2 from the germline V gene are DFQATT and SNEGSKA (reference sequence). The CDR3, as DNA: TGCAGTGCTAGGAGACAGGGGGCAACGTACGAGCAGTACTTC. Its protein is CSARRQGATYEQYF.

The chain recombines TRBV7-9 with TRBJ2-7; unclear D gene. The V gene lost 3 bases and the J gene lost 6 bases, with 12 bases spanning the gap. The CDR3 is 13 residues long. Germline V gene data show CDR1 as SEHNR and CDR2 as FQNEAQ (reference sequence). In nucleotides, the CDR3 is TGTGCCAGCAGCTTCTCCCCAGGAATCGAGCAGTACTTC. Protein: CASSFSPGIEQYF. The complete variable domain, with remaining parts taken from reference TRBV7-9 and TRBJ2-7, reads DTGVSQNPRHKITKRGQNVTFRCDPISEHNRLYWYRQTLGQGPEFLTYFQNEAQLEKSRLLSDRFSAERPKGSFSTLEIQRTEQGDSAMYLCASSFSPGIEQYFGPGTRLTVT.

This clonotype was counted ten times or more. This chain joins TRBV28 and TRBJ2-6; 9 bases match TRBD1. This CDR3 has 18 amino acids. Germline CDR1 is MDHEN and CDR2 is SYDVKM. V shed 6 bases, J shed 2 bases, and the junction held 11 bases outside the gene matches. This CDR3 is CASSPTLGQGTGANVLTF. The CDR3 bases are TGTGCCAGCAGCCCAACTCTGGGACAGGGAACTGGGGCCAACGTCCTGACTTTC.

This clonotype was counted many times. This chain joins TRBV29-1 and TRBJ2-5, with TRBD2 identical over 9 bases. Trimming took 7 bases from V and 3 from J; bases not matched to a gene: 9. CDR1 and CDR2 from the germline V gene are SQVTM and ANQGSEA. The length of the CDR3 is 14 residues. The CDR3 DNA is TGCAGCGCCCGGGGGCCTAGCGGGGAAGAGACCCAGTACTTC. It codes for CSARGPSGEETQYF.